Sequencing of this T cell receptor beta chain was carried out in a study of blood T cell repertoires in COVID-19. Original handling: Reference gene primer amplification gave nucleated cell count estimates. Sequencing used immunoSEQ multiplex PCR; TCRdb keeps in-frame clones, though not all of them. V and J calls and clone size are given by that table; D and trimming were obtained from the DNA. Of roughly 340,000 clones listed, about 89% were seen once; the top ten hold about 2.9%. There are 19 residues in the CDR3. Germline trimming cut 4 bases from V and 3 bases from J; bases unmatched to any gene: 17. This clone was detected only once.

V usage is TRBV5-3 and J usage is TRBJ2-3, with TRBD2 identical over 10 bases. TRBV5-3 is labeled an ORF, and its function is uncertain. Sequenced: peripheral blood. This TCR was recovered from a woman in her twenties or thirties with COVID-19, enrolled during active disease. Written as DNA, the CDR3 is TGTGCCAGAAGCACAACCCCCCTGGAGCGGGGGGGCGGTACAGATACGCAGTATTTT. It is translated as CARSTTPLERGGGTDTQYF.